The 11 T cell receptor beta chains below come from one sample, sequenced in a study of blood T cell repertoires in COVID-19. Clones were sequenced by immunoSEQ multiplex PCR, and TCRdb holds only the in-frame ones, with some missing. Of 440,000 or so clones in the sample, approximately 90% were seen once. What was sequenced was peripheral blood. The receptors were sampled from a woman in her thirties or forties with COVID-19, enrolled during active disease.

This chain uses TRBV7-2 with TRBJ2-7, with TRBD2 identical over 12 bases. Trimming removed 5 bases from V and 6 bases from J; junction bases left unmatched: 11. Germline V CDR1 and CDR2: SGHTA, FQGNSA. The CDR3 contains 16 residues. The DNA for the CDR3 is TGTGCCAGCAGCATAAGCCCTAGCGGGGGGGCCGGCGAGCAGTACTTC. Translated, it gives CASSISPSGGAGEQYF.

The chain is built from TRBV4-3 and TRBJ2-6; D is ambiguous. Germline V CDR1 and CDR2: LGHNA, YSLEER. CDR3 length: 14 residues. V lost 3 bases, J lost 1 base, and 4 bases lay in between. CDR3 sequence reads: CASSHRSGANVLTF. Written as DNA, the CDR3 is TGCGCCAGCAGCCACAGGTCTGGGGCCAACGTCCTGACTTTC.

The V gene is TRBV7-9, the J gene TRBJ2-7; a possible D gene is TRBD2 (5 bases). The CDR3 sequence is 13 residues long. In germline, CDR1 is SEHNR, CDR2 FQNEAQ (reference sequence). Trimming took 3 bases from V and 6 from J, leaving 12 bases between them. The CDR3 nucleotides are TGTGCCAGCAGCTTTACCGTCGAGGGCGAGCAGTACTTC. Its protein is CASSFTVEGEQYF.

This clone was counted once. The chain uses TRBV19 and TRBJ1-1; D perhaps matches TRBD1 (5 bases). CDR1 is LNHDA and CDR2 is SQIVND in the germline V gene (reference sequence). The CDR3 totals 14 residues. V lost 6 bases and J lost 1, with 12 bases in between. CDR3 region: CASSRAGGNTEAFF. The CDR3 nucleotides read TGTGCCAGTAGCAGAGCGGGGGGGAACACTGAAGCTTTCTTT.

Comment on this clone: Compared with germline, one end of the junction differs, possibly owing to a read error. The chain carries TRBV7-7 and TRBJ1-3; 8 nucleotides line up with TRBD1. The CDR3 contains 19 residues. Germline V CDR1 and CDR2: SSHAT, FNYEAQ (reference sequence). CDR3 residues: CASSPFPPRTGSYGNTIYF. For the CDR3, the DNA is TGTGCTAGCAGCCCCTTTCCCCCTCGGACAGGGTCATACGGAAACACCATATATTTT.

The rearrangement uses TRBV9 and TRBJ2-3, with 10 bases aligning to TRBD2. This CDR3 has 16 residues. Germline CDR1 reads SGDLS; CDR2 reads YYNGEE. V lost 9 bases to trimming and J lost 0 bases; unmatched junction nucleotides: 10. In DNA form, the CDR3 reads TGTGCCAACATCGGGACTAGCGTTACTAGCACAGATACGCAGTATTTT. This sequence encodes CANIGTSVTSTDTQYF.

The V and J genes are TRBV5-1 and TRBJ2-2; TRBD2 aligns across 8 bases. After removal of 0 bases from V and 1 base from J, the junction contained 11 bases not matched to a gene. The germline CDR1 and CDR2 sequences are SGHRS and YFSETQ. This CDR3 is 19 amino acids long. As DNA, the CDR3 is TGCGCCAGCAGCTTGGCGGGGCCGGGAGCGGGAGTGAACACCGGGGAGCTGTTTTTT. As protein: CASSLAGPGAGVNTGELFF.

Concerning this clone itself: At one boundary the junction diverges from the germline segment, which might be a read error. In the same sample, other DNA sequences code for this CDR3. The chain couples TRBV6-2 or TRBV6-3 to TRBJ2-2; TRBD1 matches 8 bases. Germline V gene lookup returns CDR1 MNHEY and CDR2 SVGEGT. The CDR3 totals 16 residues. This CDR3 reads CASSRVQGANTGELFF. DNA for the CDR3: TGTGCCAGCAGTCGGGTCCAGGGGGCGAACACCGGGGAGCTATTTTTT.

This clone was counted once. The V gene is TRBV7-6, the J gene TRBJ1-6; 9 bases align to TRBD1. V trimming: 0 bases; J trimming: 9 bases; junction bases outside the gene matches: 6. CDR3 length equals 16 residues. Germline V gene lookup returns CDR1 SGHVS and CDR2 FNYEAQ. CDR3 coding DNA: TGTGCCAGCAGCTTAGCGTGGGGACAGGGTGGTTCACCCCTCCACTTT. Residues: CASSLAWGQGGSPLHF.

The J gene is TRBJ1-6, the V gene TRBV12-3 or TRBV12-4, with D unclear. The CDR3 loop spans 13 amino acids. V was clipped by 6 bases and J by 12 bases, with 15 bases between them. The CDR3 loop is CASSSTFLLPLHF. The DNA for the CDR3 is TGTGCCAGCAGCTCTACCTTTTTACTACCCCTCCACTTT.

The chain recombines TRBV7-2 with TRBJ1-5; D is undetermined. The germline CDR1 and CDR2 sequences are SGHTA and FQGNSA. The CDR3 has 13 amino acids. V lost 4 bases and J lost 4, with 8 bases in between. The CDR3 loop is CASSSKPNQPQHF. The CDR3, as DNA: TGTGCCAGCAGCTCCAAGCCGAATCAGCCCCAGCATTTT. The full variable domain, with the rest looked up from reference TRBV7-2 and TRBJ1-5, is GAGVSQSPSNKVTEKGKDVELRCDPISGHTALYWYRQSLGQGLEFLIYFQGNSAPDKSGLPSDRFSAERTGGSVSTLTIQRTQQEDSAVYLCASSSKPNQPQHFGDGTRLSIL.